One sample yielded the 27 T cell receptor beta chains listed below, sequenced in a study of blood T cells in healthy people across ages. Primed by a sample-barcoded 5' primer and a J-beta primer mix, a second PCR proceeded for roughly 7 to 12 cycles. TCRdb passed the 5' RACE reads through MiXCR, listing each CDR3 protein once. The table lists about 1,400,000 distinct CDR3 sequences, approximately 59% of them singletons. The sequencing input was blood. The receptors come from a man aged 18 to 30 in good health.

The V call is TRBV5-6, the J call TRBJ2-7; 10 nucleotides line up with TRBD2. The end of the DNA aligns better with TRBJ2-5, so the J call may be wrong. This CDR3 has 14 amino acids. The germline CDR1 and CDR2 sequences are SGHDT and YYEEEE. This CDR3 is CASSEGLAWETQYF. The CDR3 DNA is TGTGCCAGCAGCGAGGGACTAGCGTGGGAGACCCAGTACTTC.

The chain has TRBV4-1 and TRBJ2-7; 10 bases are shared with TRBD2. V was pared by 5 bases and J by 9 bases, with 22 bases of the junction left unmatched. The length of the CDR3 is 18 residues. The V gene's germline CDR1 is MGHRA and CDR2 YSYEKL. The CDR3 sequence is CASSKTAQREGLGCAQYF. In nucleotides, the CDR3 is TGCGCCAGCAGCAAAACTGCTCAGCGGGAGGGCCTAGGATGTGCGCAGTACTTC.

The chain joins TRBV27 to TRBJ2-3; 10 bases agree with TRBD2. CDR3 size: 19 residues. CDR1 MNHEY and CDR2 SMNVEV come from the germline V gene (reference sequence). The V gene end was trimmed by 5 bases and the J gene end by 1 base; junction bases not matched to a gene: 15. CDR3: CASSPRGLAGVTGTDTQYF. The CDR3 region has the DNA TGTGCCAGCAGTCCCCGTGGTCTAGCGGGAGTTACAGGCACAGATACGCAGTATTTT.

About this clonotype itself: It may be a read error: a sequence one base away is much more abundant. The gene calls are TRBV29-1 and TRBJ2-1; D perhaps matches TRBD1 (6 bases). Germline CDR1 and CDR2: SQVTM and ANQGSEA. The CDR3 spans 13 residues. The CDR3 protein is CSVDRDNNNERFF. The CDR3, as DNA: TGCAGCGTTGACCGGGACAATAACAATGAGCGGTTCTTC.

The V call is TRBV15, the J call TRBJ2-7, with D perhaps assigned TRBD1 or TRBD2 (6 bases each). Trimming removed 3 bases at V and 2 bases at J, with 11 bases between. The CDR3 runs to 14 residues. In germline, CDR1 is LNHNV, CDR2 YYDKDF (reference sequence). CDR3 DNA sequence: TGTGCCACCAGCAGTAACGGGGGCCCCTACGAGCAGTACTTC. This sequence encodes CATSSNGGPYEQYF.

The genes are TRBV10-2 and TRBJ2-1, with unresolved D. CDR3 size: 15 residues. Trimming left V 4 bases short and J 4 bases short, with 14 bases between. Per the germline V gene, CDR1 is WSHSY and CDR2 is SAAADI. In nucleotides, the CDR3 is TGCGCCAGCAGTGTGGACGGAAACACTTACAATGAGCAGTTCTTC. Translated: CASSVDGNTYNEQFF.

This clonotype has a handful of counts. The genes are TRBV20-1 and TRBJ1-2; tentative D call: TRBD1 (6 bases). CDR3 length: 13 amino acids. The V end lost 1 base, the J end lost 2 bases, and 8 bases lay between the germline ends. CDR1 and CDR2 (germline): DFQATT, SNEGSKA (reference sequence). DNA of the CDR3: TGCAGTGCTAGAGTGCAGGGGAACTATGGCTACACCTTC. Translation gives CSARVQGNYGYTF.

This sequence joins TRBV7-2 and TRBJ2-2; 7 nucleotides line up with TRBD1. Trimming removed 5 bases from V and 2 bases from J; junction bases left unmatched: 5. CDR3 length equals 15 residues. The germline gives CDR1 SGHTA, CDR2 FQGNSA. Written as DNA, the CDR3 is TGTGCCAGCAGCCATCGACAGGGTAACACCGGGGAGCTGTTTTTT. Its translation: CASSHRQGNTGELFF.

This clonotype was seen a single time. CDR3 DNA: TGTGCCAGCAGCTTCCAAGAATTGACTAACTATGGCTACACCTTC. Translated, it gives CASSFQELTNYGYTF. This rearrangement joins TRBV7-9 to TRBJ1-2; D ambiguous. CDR1 SEHNR and CDR2 FQNEAQ come from the germline V gene (reference sequence). This CDR3 has 15 residues. The ends were cut back, 3 bases at V and 0 bases at J, with 11 bases in the middle. Using reference TRBV7-9 and TRBJ1-2 for the parts outside the CDR3, the full variable domain is DTGVSQNPRHKITKRGQNVTFRCDPISEHNRLYWYRQTLGQGPEFLTYFQNEAQLEKSRLLSDRFSAERPKGSFSTLEIQRTEQGDSAMYLCASSFQELTNYGYTFGSGTRLTVV.

The rearrangement links TRBV12-3 or TRBV12-4 to TRBJ1-5; TRBD1 might be the D (5 bases). CDR3 length: 15 residues. V dropped 1 base and J dropped 5 bases, with 12 bases sitting between them. CDR3 protein: CASSLDGTVYQPQHF. For the CDR3, the DNA is TGTGCCAGCAGTTTAGACGGGACCGTATATCAGCCCCAGCATTTT.

The chain combines TRBV29-1 with TRBJ2-7, with D possibly matching TRBD1 (6 bases). CDR1 is SQVTM, CDR2 ANQGSEA, per germline. The CDR3 totals 13 residues. V lost 7 bases and J lost 5, with 18 bases in between. CDR3 nucleotides: TGCAGCGCTTCACAGGGATATCCCCACGAGCAGTACTTC. It translates to CSASQGYPHEQYF.

With respect to this clonotype: The junction departs from germline at one end; a sequencing error may be responsible. This chain connects TRBV4-2 to TRBJ1-1; TRBD1 agrees at 12 bases. Germline V gene sequence: CDR1 LGHNA, CDR2 YNFKEQ. The CDR3 covers 17 residues. CDR3 sequence (DNA): TGTGCCAGCAGCCATTTCACGGGACAGGGGGCAATCACTGGAGCTTTCTTT. It translates to CASSHFTGQGAITGAFF.

The J gene is TRBJ2-3, the V gene TRBV3-1; 11 bases align to TRBD2. The ends lost 0 bases at V and 0 bases at J; junction bases unmatched: 5. The CDR3 has 18 amino acids. CDR1 and CDR2 from the germline V gene are LGHDT and YNNKEL (reference sequence). The chain's CDR3 is CASSQEASGRSSTDTQYF. The CDR3 DNA follows: TGTGCCAGCAGCCAAGAAGCTAGCGGGAGGTCGAGCACAGATACGCAGTATTTT.

The DNA of the CDR3 is TGTGCCAGCAGTGCGACCGGGGAGCTGTTTTTT. It specifies CASSATGELFF. The chain couples TRBV12-3 or TRBV12-4 to TRBJ2-2; D not resolved. This CDR3 contains 11 residues. V shed 5 bases and J shed 5 bases, with 3 bases lying between them.

This clonotype appeared a single time. The chain employs TRBV11-2 and TRBJ2-7; TRBD1 might be the D (6 bases). Germline V gene sequence: CDR1 SGHAT, CDR2 FQNNGV. V was clipped by 5 bases and J by 4 bases, with 12 bases between them. The CDR3 has 13 amino acids. The CDR3 nucleotides read TGTGCCAGCAGCCCGGGACACGTGTACGAGCAGTACTTC. Protein product: CASSPGHVYEQYF.

V is TRBV20-1 and J is TRBJ2-1; TRBD2 matches 7 bases. J was trimmed by 1 base and V by 6 bases; bases with no gene match: 12. This CDR3 region has 16 residues. From germline, CDR1 is DFQATT and CDR2 SNEGSKA (reference sequence). The CDR3 DNA is TGCAGTGCCAAATGGGAGGGCACAGTGTCCTACAATGAGCAGTTCTTC. Protein product: CSAKWEGTVSYNEQFF.

This clonotype was detected only a few times. The J gene is TRBJ2-7, the V gene TRBV29-1; 7 nucleotides align to TRBD1. With V trimmed by 1 base and J by 4 bases, 1 base remained unmatched. The CDR3 contains 12 residues. CDR1 and CDR2 from the germline V gene are SQVTM and ANQGSEA. The CDR3 sequence: CSVEVRGYEQYF. As DNA, the CDR3 is TGCAGCGTTGAAGTCAGGGGGTACGAGCAGTACTTC.

For this clonotype: Given the absence of the conserved phenylalanine or tryptophan at the CDR3 end, a read error is likely. The DNA is left out, because the CDR3 cannot be placed on it with certainty; the CDR3 is given as TCRdb lists it. The chain carries TRBV27 and TRBJ2-5; the table calls TRBD1, which could not be checked here. The CDR3 numbers 16 amino acids, ends counted. Germline assignment: CDR1 MNHEY and CDR2 SMNVEV (reference sequence). The CDR3 sequence: CASSLSDRPWSYTFGS.

The rearrangement links TRBV12-3 or TRBV12-4 to TRBJ2-7, with 8 bases matching TRBD1. This CDR3 comprises 19 residues. After removal of 8 bases from V and 0 bases from J, the junction contained 21 bases not matched to a gene. The CDR3 reads CASRFGTGRKGALSYEQYF. CDR3 in DNA: TGTGCCAGCCGGTTCGGGACAGGACGGAAAGGCGCTCTCTCCTACGAGCAGTACTTC.

The chain recombines TRBV6-1 with TRBJ1-2; D may be TRBD1 (6 bases). CDR1 is MNHNS and CDR2 is SASEGT in the germline V gene. With 5 bases removed from V and 4 bases from J, the gap between germline ends came to 14 bases. CDR3 length equals 14 residues. CDR3 sequence: CASSPTRGGYGYTF. DNA for the CDR3: TGTGCCAGCAGTCCCACGAGGGGGGGCTATGGCTACACCTTC.

This sequence joins TRBV12-5 and TRBJ2-5; no reliable D call. Germline-derived CDR1 and CDR2 are LGHNT and FRNRAP. V lost 4 bases and J lost 12, with 21 bases in between. This CDR3 has 14 amino acids. The CDR3 coding sequence is TGTGCTAGTGGTTCCCACCACCTCGACTGGCTGGAGTACTTC. Protein sequence: CASGSHHLDWLEYF.

The J gene is TRBJ1-5, the V gene TRBV12-3 or TRBV12-4, with D maybe TRBD1 (6 bases). Deletions cut 4 bases from V and 7 bases from J, with 20 bases between. CDR3 size: 16 residues. This CDR3 reads CASSSGAGAFGQPQHF. The DNA of the CDR3 is TGTGCCAGCAGTTCCGGGGCAGGGGCGTTCGGGCAGCCCCAGCATTTT.

The chain employs TRBV30 and TRBJ2-4; D is tentatively TRBD1 or TRBD2 (5 bases each). With the DNA end fitting TRBJ2-7 better, the J assignment may be wrong. Germline values: CDR1 GTSNPN, CDR2 SVGIG (reference sequence). The CDR3 is 13 residues long. The CDR3 region has the DNA TGTGCCTGGAGGGGGGACCCCGCCTACGAGCAGTACTTC. Encoded protein: CAWRGDPAYEQYF.

This clonotype was picked up a small number of times. V is TRBV29-1 and J is TRBJ2-7; 7 bases match TRBD1. V dropped 6 bases and J dropped 4; count of bases not matched to a gene: 6. This CDR3 is 12 amino acids long. Germline V gene lookup returns CDR1 SQVTM and CDR2 ANQGSEA. CDR3 sequence: CSVTGAEYEQYF. DNA of the CDR3: TGCAGCGTCACAGGGGCAGAGTACGAGCAGTACTTC.

V and J are TRBV2 and TRBJ2-7, with D hard to call. Deletions cut 7 bases from V and 2 bases from J, with 15 bases between. CDR3 size: 14 residues. Germline V gene sequence: CDR1 SNHLY, CDR2 FYNNEI. DNA for the CDR3: TGTGCCAGCACCGAGATCGCGGAAACCTACGAGCAGTACTTC. Protein product: CASTEIAETYEQYF.

This clonotype was seen a few times. The V gene is TRBV4-3, the J gene TRBJ1-1; possible D gene TRBD1, 5 bases. The V and J ends lost 0 bases and 5 bases respectively, with 7 bases between them. CDR1 and CDR2 from the germline V gene are LGHNA and YSLEER. The CDR3 length is 13 residues. CDR3 coding DNA: TGCGCCAGCAGCCAAGAGTGGGGGACTGAAGCTTTCTTT. Encoded protein: CASSQEWGTEAFF.

The V gene is TRBV4-1, the J gene TRBJ2-1, with D maybe TRBD2 (6 bases). Trimming removed 0 bases at V and 4 bases at J, with 16 bases between. The CDR3 extends over 17 amino acids. Germline V CDR1 and CDR2: MGHRA, YSYEKL. In DNA, the CDR3 is TGCGCCAGCAGCCAAGATGGTGCGGGACCCGGTTACAATGAGCAGTTCTTC. This codes for CASSQDGAGPGYNEQFF.